This T cell receptor (beta chain) was captured by sequencing in a study of T cell responses to AZD1222 COVID-19 vaccine. Study conclusions and caveats: Across spike, vaccine-associated CD4 TCRs were found, dominant at 160-218 and 743-854. Only after the peak T cell response were repertoires sampled. Just a handful of people given AZD1222 tested seropositive at baseline. The donor cohort was predominantly white British with a female majority, and clonal diversity may have been underestimated.

In the case of this clone: Antigen: not known.

Profiled with immunoSEQ multiplex PCR; TCRdb holds only in-frame clones, not every one. The sample has approximately 150,000 clones, just over 85% seen once. This CDR3 has 15 residues. V was pared by 5 bases and J by 5 bases, with 6 bases of the junction left unmatched. Germline loops: CDR1 SGHRS, CDR2 YFSETQ. This sequence was found in an adult who received the AZD1222 COVID-19 vaccine. Material: peripheral blood, obtained 28 days after the second AZD1222 dose. The chain is built from TRBV5-1 and TRBJ2-1; TRBD2 matches at 11 bases. CDR3 residues: CASSWGLADDNEQFF. CDR3 in DNA: TGCGCCAGCAGTTGGGGACTAGCGGATGACAATGAGCAGTTCTTC.